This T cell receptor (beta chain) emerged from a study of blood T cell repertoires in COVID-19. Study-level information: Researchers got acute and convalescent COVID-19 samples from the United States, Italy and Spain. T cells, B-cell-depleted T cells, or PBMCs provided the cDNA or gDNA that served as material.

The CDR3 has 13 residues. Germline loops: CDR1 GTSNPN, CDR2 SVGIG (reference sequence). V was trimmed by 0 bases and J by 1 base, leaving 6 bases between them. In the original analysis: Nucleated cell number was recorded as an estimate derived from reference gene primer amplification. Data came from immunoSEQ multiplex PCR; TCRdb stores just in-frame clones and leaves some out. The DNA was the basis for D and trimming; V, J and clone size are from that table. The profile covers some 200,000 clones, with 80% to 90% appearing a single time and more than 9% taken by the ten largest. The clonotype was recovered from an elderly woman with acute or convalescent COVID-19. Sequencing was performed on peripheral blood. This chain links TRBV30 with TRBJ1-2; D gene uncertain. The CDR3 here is CAWSVILNYGYTF. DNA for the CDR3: TGTGCCTGGAGTGTAATCCTTAACTATGGCTACACCTTC.